This TCR beta chain was obtained from a study of blood T cell repertoires in COVID-19. Turning to the study itself: COVID-19 samples, acute and convalescent, were from the United States, Italy and Spain.

The trim removed 3 bases at V and 3 bases at J, leaving 3 bases unmatched. CDR3 length: 15 amino acids. CDR1 and CDR2 (germline): SNHLY, FYNNEI. The protocol was immunoSEQ multiplex PCR, while the TCRdb copy is restricted to in-frame clones and leaves out a portion. The sample records a few hundred thousand clones, approximately 85% being singletons. This sequence was found in a human donor in a cohort sampled during active COVID-19. The sequencing sample was made of peripheral blood. V is TRBV2 and J is TRBJ1-4, with 8 positions matching TRBD1. The CDR3 DNA reads TGTGCCAGCAGTGACAGGGGGCTCCCTAATGAAAAACTGTTTTTT. It yields the protein CASSDRGLPNEKLFF.